This T cell receptor (beta chain) is from a study of blood T cell repertoires in COVID-19. For the study at large: COVID-19 samples collected from the United States, Italy and Spain covered acute and convalescent phases. Nucleic acid was either cDNA or gDNA, and it came from T cells, B-cell-depleted T cells, or PBMCs.

Original data processing: Amplified reference gene primers provided the basis for estimating nucleated cell counts. The data were produced by immunoSEQ multiplex PCR, yet TCRdb's version contains in-frame clones alone and is incomplete. V and J calls and clone size are as listed in that table; D and trimming were resolved from the DNA. The sample comprises almost 100,000 clones, around nine tenths of which are singletons, and under 13% rests with the top ten. Germline CDR1 is ENHRY and CDR2 is SYGVKD. V was clipped by 7 bases and J by 5 bases, with 6 bases between them. This CDR3 has 11 amino acids. The specimen was peripheral blood. The V and J genes are TRBV10-3 and TRBJ2-1, with D possibly matching TRBD1 (5 bases). The receptor's source is a man in his forties or fifties with acute or convalescent COVID-19. The CDR3 DNA reads TGTGCCATCAAAGGGGACAATGAGCAGTTCTTC. It is translated as CAIKGDNEQFF.